This entry describes one T cell receptor beta chain. Its antigen is not identified. This sample is drawn from a study of radiotherapy plus CTLA-4 blockade in lung cancer. Study in general: Of the patients, roughly 20% showed objective responses and under 40% attained disease control.

Study results and caveats: Interferon-beta, together with early blood T cell clone dynamics, reportedly best predicted response. Once radiotherapy plus ipilimumab had been given, TCR clones derived from tumor expanded in blood.

The CDR3 consists of 13 residues. CDR1 is LGHNA and CDR2 is YSLEER in the germline V gene. Trimming removed 0 bases from V and 14 bases from J, with 15 bases in between. It was focal radiation plus CTLA-4 blockade with ipilimumab that patients with chemo-refractory metastatic non-small-cell lung cancer received. Data came from immunoSEQ multiplex PCR; TCRdb stores just in-frame clones and leaves some out. This table has 35,000 to 50,000 clones, 55% to 80% appearing once. The TCR was taken from a human donor with non-small cell lung cancer who had a complete response to radiotherapy plus ipilimumab. The source was peripheral blood, collected from a patient treated with radiotherapy plus ipilimumab. This chain links TRBV4-3 with TRBJ2-3; D remains ambiguous. The CDR3 region has the DNA TGCGCCAGCAGCCAAGATGACGGGTCCGCCCCGTATTTT. It specifies CASSQDDGSAPYF.